This TCR beta chain was obtained from a study of beta chain features in type 1 diabetes. There are a few counts of this clone. The entirety of the isolated RNA underwent reverse transcription, so expressed TCRB transcripts were sequenced. Assay: immunoSEQ multiplex PCR; the TCRdb copy retains only in-frame clones and omits some. Of 600,000 to 650,000 clones listed, 15% are singletons. V was cut by 2 bases and J by 0 bases, with 4 bases left in between. Looked up from germline, CDR1 is MGHDK and CDR2 is SYGVNS. The CDR3 covers 13 residues. This receptor was obtained from a man between 18 and 29 years old in good health. This sequence joins TRBV25-1 and TRBJ1-2; D remains unclear. What was sequenced was naive CD4+ T cells from blood. CDR3 residues: CASSEQANYGYTF. The CDR3 region has the DNA TGTGCCAGCAGTGAACAGGCTAACTATGGCTACACCTTC.